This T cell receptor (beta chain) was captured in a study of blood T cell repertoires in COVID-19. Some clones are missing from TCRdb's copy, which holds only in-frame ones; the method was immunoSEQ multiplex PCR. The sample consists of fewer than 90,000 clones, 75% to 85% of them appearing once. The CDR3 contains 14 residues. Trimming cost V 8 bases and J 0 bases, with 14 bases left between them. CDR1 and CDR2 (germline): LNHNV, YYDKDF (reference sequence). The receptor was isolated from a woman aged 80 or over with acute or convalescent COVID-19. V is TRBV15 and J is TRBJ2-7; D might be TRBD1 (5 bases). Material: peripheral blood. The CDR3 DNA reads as TGTGCCACCTCCAGGGTTCTCTACTCCTACGAGCAGTACTTC. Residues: CATSRVLYSYEQYF.